This TCR beta chain was sequenced in a study of blood T cell repertoires in COVID-19. On the study more broadly: There were acute and convalescent COVID-19 samples, and they came from the United States, Italy and Spain. PBMCs, B-cell-depleted T cells, or T cells provided the cDNA or gDNA that made up the material.

Germline CDR1 LNHDA, CDR2 SQIVND (reference sequence). The CDR3 has 17 residues. V was pared by 8 bases and J by 6 bases, with 15 bases of the junction left unmatched. Per the original data handling: Nucleated cell counts were estimated from reference gene primer amplification. The method was immunoSEQ multiplex PCR; TCRdb's version includes in-frame clones alone and lacks a portion of them. V and J calls and clone size are those listed in that table; D and trimming were worked out from the DNA. This sample yields 150,000 to 200,000 clones, of which about 92% are seen a single time; 15% to 20% belongs to the top ten.

The receptor was derived from a man aged 55-75 years with active or convalescent COVID-19. Sequenced sample: peripheral blood. This chain connects TRBV19 to TRBJ2-2; 10 bases are shared with TRBD2. CDR3 sequence (DNA): TGTGCCAGTTCGATGGGGGCTAGCGGGGGTCCTTCCGGGGAGCTGTTTTTT. This encodes CASSMGASGGPSGELFF.